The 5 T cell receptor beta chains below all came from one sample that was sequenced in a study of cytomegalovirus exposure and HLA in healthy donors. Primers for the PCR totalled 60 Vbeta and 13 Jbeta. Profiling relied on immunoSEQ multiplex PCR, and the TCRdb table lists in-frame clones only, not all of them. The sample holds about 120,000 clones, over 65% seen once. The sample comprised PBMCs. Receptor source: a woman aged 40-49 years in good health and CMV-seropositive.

CDR3 sequence reads: CASSDAGTGELFF. The DNA for the CDR3 is TGTGCCAGCAGTGACGCGGGGACCGGGGAGCTGTTTTTT. The V call is TRBV9, the J call TRBJ2-2, with TRBD2 as a possible D gene (6 bases). CDR1 and CDR2 (germline): SGDLS, YYNGEE. There are 13 residues in the CDR3. The ends were cut back, 5 bases at V and 5 bases at J, with 10 bases in the middle.

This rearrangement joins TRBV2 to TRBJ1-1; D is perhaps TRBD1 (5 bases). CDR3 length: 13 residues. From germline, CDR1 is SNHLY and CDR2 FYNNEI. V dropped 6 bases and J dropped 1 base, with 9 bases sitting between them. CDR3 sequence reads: CASRAGQNTEAFF. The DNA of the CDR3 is TGTGCCAGCAGAGCCGGACAGAACACTGAAGCTTTCTTT. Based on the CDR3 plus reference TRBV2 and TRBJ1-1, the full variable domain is EPEVTQTPSHQVTQMGQEVILRCVPISNHLYFYWYRQILGQKVEFLVSFYNNEISEKSEIFDDQFSVERPDGSNFTLKIRSTKLEDSAMYFCASRAGQNTEAFFGQGTRLTVV.

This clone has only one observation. CDR3 nucleotides: TGTGCCAGCAGCTTGGATCGGGTAATGAACACTGAAGCTTTCTTT. Amino acid sequence: CASSLDRVMNTEAFF. The chain combines TRBV5-6 with TRBJ1-1; no clear D. This CDR3 has 15 amino acids. The germline gives CDR1 SGHDT, CDR2 YYEEEE. Deletions cut 0 bases from V and 0 bases from J, with 9 bases between.

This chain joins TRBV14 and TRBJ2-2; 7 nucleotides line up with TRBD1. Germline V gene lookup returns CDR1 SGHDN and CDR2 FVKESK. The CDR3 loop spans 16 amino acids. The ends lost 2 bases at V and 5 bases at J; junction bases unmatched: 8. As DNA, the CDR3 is TGTGCCAGCAGCCAAACCACAGGGGACAGTACCGGGGAGCTGTTTTTT. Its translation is CASSQTTGDSTGELFF.

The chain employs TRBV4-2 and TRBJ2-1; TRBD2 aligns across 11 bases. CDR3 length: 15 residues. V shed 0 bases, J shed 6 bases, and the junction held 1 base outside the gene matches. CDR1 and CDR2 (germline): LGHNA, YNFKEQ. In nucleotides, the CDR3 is TGTGCCAGCAGCCAAGACCTAGCGGGAGGCAATGAGCAGTTCTTC. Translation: CASSQDLAGGNEQFF.